A selection of T cell receptor beta chains follows, all from one sample in a study of blood T cell repertoires in COVID-19. TCRdb keeps only in-frame clones here, not all; method: immunoSEQ multiplex PCR. Here the sample spans some 250,000 clones, around nine tenths being singletons. Source material: peripheral blood. These receptors originate from a middle-aged woman who had recovered from COVID-19. CDR3s include the opening cysteine and the closing phenylalanine or tryptophan. Each record gives: V gene, D gene, clone size, CDR3 length, J gene, CDR3 DNA, CDR3 protein. The D gene is left open where the match is weak. Rows give clone size only sometimes, using once, few, many, or a class for an expanded clone.

>TRBV15|.|.|15|TRBJ1-5
TGTGCCACCAGCAGAGCGTACGGGAGCAATCAGCCCCAGCATTTT
CATSRAYGSNQPQHF
>TRBV30|.|.|12|TRBJ2-2
TGTGCCTGGAGTGCGGTCTCCGGGGAGCTGTTTTTT
CAWSAVSGELFF
>TRBV7-2|.|.|15|TRBJ2-5
TGTGCCAGCAGCGCCTGGGGCAGGGGCCAGGAGACCCAGTACTTC
CASSAWGRGQETQYF
>TRBV7-2|.|.|16|TRBJ1-1
TGTGCCAGCAGCTTGGTCGGGGGGGCCAGGAACACTGAAGCTTTCTTT
CASSLVGGARNTEAFF
>TRBV3-1/TRBV3-2|TRBD2|.|16|TRBJ2-1
TGTGCCAGCAGCCCGCGACTAGCGGGACCCCACAATGAGCAGTTCTTC
CASSPRLAGPHNEQFF
>TRBV5-1|TRBD2|.|12|TRBJ2-1
TGCGCCAGCAGCGGACTAGCCAATGAGCAGTTCTTC
CASSGLANEQFF
>TRBV5-5|TRBD1|.|16|TRBJ1-1
TGTGCCAGCAGCCCCGGGACAGGCGGCTTGAACACTGAAGCTTTCTTT
CASSPGTGGLNTEAFF
>TRBV30|TRBD1|.|13|TRBJ1-2
TGTGCCTGGAGTGTCGGAGGGGGCGATGGCTACACCTTC
CAWSVGGGDGYTF
>TRBV9|.|.|15|TRBJ2-3
TGTGCCAGCAGCGCCCAAGACTTGCGCACAGATACGCAGTATTTT
CASSAQDLRTDTQYF
>TRBV5-1|.|.|12|TRBJ1-2
TGCGCCAGCACCCCGGGGGACTATGGCTACACCTTC
CASTPGDYGYTF
>TRBV21-1|.|.|17|TRBJ2-2
TGTGCCAGCAGCCCGGGACTAGTCAAAACGGACACCGGGGAGCTGTTTTTT
CASSPGLVKTDTGELFF
>TRBV7-2|.|.|15|TRBJ1-5
TGTGCCAGCAGCTTCCGACAGGATAGCAATCAGCCCCAGCATTTT
CASSFRQDSNQPQHF
>TRBV12-3/TRBV12-4|.|.|13|TRBJ1-2
TGTGCCAGCAGCTCCCGGGGGCGGGGGGGCTACACCTTC
CASSSRGRGGYTF
>TRBV7-2|TRBD1|.|15|TRBJ2-5
TGTGCCAGCAGCGCCGAACAGGGGGCGTTTGGGACCCAGTACTTC
CASSAEQGAFGTQYF
>TRBV4-3|.|few|17|TRBJ1-2
TGCGCCAGCAGCCAGACAACCAACCTGGCAGGGATCGAGGGCTACACCTTC
CASSQTTNLAGIEGYTF
>TRBV19|.|many|14|TRBJ1-3
TGTGCCAGTCGGCTACAGAGCTCTGGAAACACCATATATTTT
CASRLQSSGNTIYF
>TRBV3-1/TRBV3-2|.|.|13|TRBJ1-4
TGTGCCAGCAGCCAAGAGACGGGTGGGAAACTGTTTTTT
CASSQETGGKLFF
>TRBV11-3|.|.|13|TRBJ1-5
TGTGCCAGCAGCCCCCTCGGGGATCAGCCCCAGCATTTT
CASSPLGDQPQHF
>TRBV11-3|TRBD2|.|17|TRBJ2-2
TGTGCCAGCAGCCCGGGACTAGCGGGAGCCTCCACCGGGGAGCTGTTTTTT
CASSPGLAGASTGELFF
>TRBV20-1|.|.|11|TRBJ1-1
TGCAGTGCTAGCAGGACAGCCGAAGCTTTCTTT
CSASRTAEAFF
>TRBV15|.|.|15|TRBJ2-1
TGTGCCACCGGAAGAAGACAGCTGGGGCCCAATGAGCAGTTCTTC
CATGRRQLGPNEQFF
>TRBV19|.|few|14|TRBJ1-1
TGTGCCAGCAGACCAGGACGAAGGGGCACTGAAGCTTTCTTT
CASRPGRRGTEAFF
>TRBV7-7|.|.|15|TRBJ2-7
TGTGCTAGCAGCCCGTCCGGCGGGGCCGGGGGCGAGCAGTACTTC
CASSPSGGAGGEQYF
>TRBV9|.|once|16|TRBJ1-6
TGTGCCAGCAGTCGACACCTGAGCTCCTATAATTCACCCCTCCACTTT
CASSRHLSSYNSPLHF
>TRBV10-3|TRBD2|once|17|TRBJ2-1
TGTGCCTCCCTACCGGGACTAGCGGGAGCCAAGGGGAATGAGCAGTTCTTC
CASLPGLAGAKGNEQFF
>TRBV6-5|.|.|13|TRBJ1-2
TGTGCCAGCAGTTACGCGGGGTCGGGCGGCTACACCTTC
CASSYAGSGGYTF
>TRBV5-4|.|.|17|TRBJ1-6
TGTGCCAGCAGCCGCCCAACTCCGGGGTCCTATAATTCACCCCTCCACTTT
CASSRPTPGSYNSPLHF
>TRBV27|.|.|13|TRBJ2-7
TGTGCCAGCACCCCCCGGGCAGGGAACGAGCAGTACTTC
CASTPRAGNEQYF
>TRBV11-3|TRBD2|.|19|TRBJ2-1
TGTGCCAGCAGCTTAGGGTCGAGACTAGCGGGAGGTCCGGGGAATGAGCAGTTCTTC
CASSLGSRLAGGPGNEQFF
>TRBV5-6|TRBD1|few|16|TRBJ2-6
TGTGCCAGCAGCTTGGTGGGACAGGGAACGTCAAGCGTCCTGACTTTC
CASSLVGQGTSSVLTF
>TRBV5-1|.|.|15|TRBJ1-6
TGCGCCAGCAGCTTGGGGGTCGTGGGAGATTCACCCCTCCACTTT
CASSLGVVGDSPLHF
>TRBV24-1|.|.|13|TRBJ2-7
TGTGCCACCAGCAGCACAGTCTCTTTCGAGCAGTACTTC
CATSSTVSFEQYF
>TRBV19|TRBD1|.|15|TRBJ1-2
TGTGCCAGTAGTTTCATCGCCGGACAGGTGGATGGCTACACCTTC
CASSFIAGQVDGYTF
>TRBV2|.|.|13|TRBJ2-2
TGTGCCAGCAGTGAGGCCTCTTTCGGGGAGCTGTTTTTT
CASSEASFGELFF
>TRBV7-9|.|once|15|TRBJ1-2
TGTGCCAGCAGCGCCATCCGGGGGTCCCACTATGGCTACACCTTC
CASSAIRGSHYGYTF
>TRBV18|.|.|15|TRBJ1-1
TGTGCCAGCTCACCGCAACAGGGAGTGGACACTGAAGCTTTCTTT
CASSPQQGVDTEAFF